Given below is one TCR beta chain in context. Assay: immunoSEQ multiplex PCR; the TCRdb copy retains only in-frame clones and omits some. The sample carries fewer than 200,000 clones, approximately 94% recorded once. The V gene's germline CDR1 is LNHDA and CDR2 SQIVND (reference sequence). V dropped 2 bases and J dropped 2 bases, with 5 bases sitting between them. CDR3 length equals 13 residues. The data originate from a study of control samples from healthy donors and cancer patients. The sequencing sample was made of blood. The TCR was taken from a man aged 30-40 years in good health. The chain couples TRBV19 to TRBJ2-3; D gene uncertain. CDR3 coding DNA: TGTGCCAGTAGTATAACTAACACAGATACGCAGTATTTT. This translates into CASSITNTDTQYF.